The next 14 T cell receptor beta chains were all read from a single sample in a study of blood T cell repertoires in COVID-19. TCRdb's table, derived via immunoSEQ multiplex PCR, lists solely in-frame clones and lacks some. The repertoire holds more than 300,000 clones, roughly 88% seen once, with around 1.5% in the top ten. Sequenced material: peripheral blood. The source of these receptors is a woman between 50 and 59 years old with acute or convalescent COVID-19.

The V and J genes are TRBV29-1 and TRBJ2-7; 8 nucleotides line up with TRBD2. The germline CDR1 and CDR2 sequences are SQVTM and ANQGSEA. V shed 6 bases and J 5 bases; nucleotides not matched to a gene: 9. This CDR3 spans 13 amino acids. In DNA form, the CDR3 reads TGCAGCGTCGGACTTTTTAGCGGGAACGAGCAGTACTTC. Its translation: CSVGLFSGNEQYF.

This clone occurred once. The CDR3 is CASIWSAGGVSTGELFF. The CDR3 DNA sequence: TGTGCCAGCATTTGGAGCGCAGGGGGCGTTAGCACCGGGGAGCTGTTTTTT. The V and J genes are TRBV21-1 and TRBJ2-2; the listed D gene, TRBD1, was not tested against the DNA. TRBV21-1 is designated a pseudogene. The CDR3 is 17 amino acids.

This clone has just a few counts. V is TRBV6-5 and J is TRBJ1-4, with D possibly TRBD1 on 6 matching bases. V was trimmed by 2 bases and J by 4 bases, leaving 11 bases between them. This CDR3 is built from 15 residues. Germline V gene lookup returns CDR1 MNHEY and CDR2 SVGAGI. The CDR3 reads CASSYRGGGNEKLFF. The CDR3, as DNA: TGTGCCAGCAGTTACCGAGGGGGGGGTAATGAAAAACTGTTTTTT.

The rearrangement links TRBV7-3 to TRBJ1-6; 8 nucleotides align to TRBD1. V was pared by 5 bases and J by 6 bases, with 9 bases of the junction left unmatched. Germline V gene data show CDR1 as SGHTA and CDR2 as FQGTGA. The CDR3 totals 16 residues. DNA of the CDR3: TGTGCCAGCAGCCAGAGGGCAGGGGGCCGTAATTCACCCCTCCACTTT. This sequence encodes CASSQRAGGRNSPLHF.

The V gene is TRBV7-3, the J gene TRBJ1-1, with D possibly TRBD1 on 5 matching bases. The CDR3 covers 13 residues. V shed 5 bases and J shed 4 bases, with 11 bases lying between them. Germline-derived CDR1 and CDR2 are SGHTA and FQGTGA. The DNA of the CDR3 is TGTGCCAGCAGCCTCCAGGGTAGCACTGAAGCTTTCTTT. Translated, it gives CASSLQGSTEAFF.

The chain employs TRBV9 and TRBJ2-1, with 9 bases fitting TRBD2. Germline trimming cut 6 bases from V and 2 bases from J; bases unmatched to any gene: 21. Germline CDR1 reads SGDLS; CDR2 reads YYNGEE. CDR3 length: 20 amino acids. CDR3 coding DNA: TGTGCCAGCACCCCCGTAGGCCCAGCGGGAGGCCCCATCGCCTACAATGAGCAGTTCTTC. Residues: CASTPVGPAGGPIAYNEQFF.

The CDR3: CASSVVPRGAGELFF. CDR3 DNA: TGTGCCAGCAGCGTAGTTCCGCGGGGCGCCGGGGAGCTGTTTTTT. The chain joins TRBV9 to TRBJ2-2, with D possibly being TRBD2 (6 bases). V lost 0 bases, J lost 6 bases, and 12 bases lay in between. The length of the CDR3 is 15 residues. Germline CDR1 SGDLS, CDR2 YYNGEE.

V and J are TRBV28 and TRBJ2-7, with TRBD2 identical over 8 bases. This CDR3 spans 14 amino acids. CDR1 and CDR2 from the germline V gene are MDHEN and SYDVKM. Trimming cost V 5 bases and J 2 bases; bases outside gene matches: 5. This chain's CDR3 is CASSLTGLAYEQYF. CDR3 sequence (DNA): TGTGCCAGCAGTCTCACGGGACTAGCCTACGAGCAGTACTTC.

The chain links TRBV6-5 to TRBJ2-1; D is ambiguous. The germline V gene encodes CDR1 MNHEY and CDR2 SVGAGI. This CDR3 comprises 11 residues. Trimming removed 4 bases at V and 8 bases at J, with 6 bases between. In DNA form, the CDR3 reads TGTGCCAGCAGTTGGGCTGATGAGCAGTTCTTC. Its protein is CASSWADEQFF.

The chain couples TRBV10-2 to TRBJ1-2; D remains ambiguous. The ends were cut back, 2 bases at V and 3 bases at J, with 7 bases in the middle. This CDR3 has 13 amino acids. CDR1 and CDR2 (germline): WSHSY, SAAADI. The CDR3 is CASSEVADYGYTF. For the CDR3, the DNA is TGCGCCAGCAGTGAGGTGGCGGACTATGGCTACACCTTC.

The chain has TRBV7-3 and TRBJ2-1; 7 nucleotides line up with TRBD2. The germline gives CDR1 SGHTA, CDR2 FQGTGA. CDR3 size: 15 residues. Germline trimming cut 5 bases from V and 0 bases from J; bases unmatched to any gene: 4. CDR3 protein: CASSPKRDSYNEQFF. The CDR3 DNA reads as TGTGCCAGCAGCCCCAAGCGGGACTCCTACAATGAGCAGTTCTTC. Full variable domain (outside the CDR3, taken from reference TRBV7-3 and TRBJ2-1): GAGVSQTPSNKVTEKGKYVELRCDPISGHTALYWYRQSLGQGPEFLIYFQGTGAADDSGLPNDRFFAVRPEGSVSTLKIQRTERGDSAVYLCASSPKRDSYNEQFFGPGTRLTVL.

The chain has TRBV11-2 and TRBJ1-1; tentatively, D is TRBD1 (6 bases). Germline values: CDR1 SGHAT, CDR2 FQNNGV. Trimming cost V 3 bases and J 7 bases, with 12 bases left between them. The CDR3 covers 13 residues. The CDR3: CASSFTTGGEAFF. The CDR3 coding sequence is TGTGCCAGCAGCTTCACGACAGGTGGTGAAGCTTTCTTT.

This clone has just one count. The gene calls are TRBV2 and TRBJ1-2; no firm D call. Germline lookup yields CDR1 SNHLY and CDR2 FYNNEI. Deletions cut 3 bases from V and 2 bases from J, with 7 bases between. This CDR3 comprises 13 residues. The CDR3 protein is CASSDRLNYGYTF. The CDR3 DNA reads as TGTGCCAGCAGTGACAGATTAAACTATGGCTACACCTTC.

J is TRBJ2-1 and V is TRBV6-5; 9 bases line up with TRBD2. V was pared by 7 bases and J by 6 bases, with 10 bases of the junction left unmatched. Per the germline V gene, CDR1 is MNHEY and CDR2 is SVGAGI. The CDR3 length is 15 residues. CDR3 residues: CASTSGGRALNEQFF. The CDR3 nucleotides are TGTGCCAGCACCTCGGGCGGGAGGGCCCTCAATGAGCAGTTCTTC.